Below are 27 T cell receptor beta chains sequenced from a single sample in a study of beta chain features in type 1 diabetes. Findings of the study overall: In every one of the four CD4+ subsets, TCRB CDR3s were moderately but significantly shorter in Type 1 diabetes patients.

No antigens are known for them. Every bit of the isolated RNA underwent reverse transcription, so sequencing read expressed TCRB transcripts. The assay was immunoSEQ multiplex PCR, and TCRdb's table has in-frame clones only and misses some. The data hold roughly 140,000 clones, with 10% observed a single time. The sample was central memory CD4+ T cells from blood. Every receptor here comes from a man in his thirties or forties with type 1 diabetes.

The CDR3 coding sequence is TGTGCCAGCAGGGCCACCGGGACAGTCTACAATGAGCAGTTCTTC. Its translation: CASRATGTVYNEQFF. This chain joins TRBV6-1 and TRBJ2-1; TRBD1 aligns across 7 bases. V trimming: 6 bases; J trimming: 3 bases; junction bases outside the gene matches: 8. The CDR3 length is 15 residues. Germline CDR1 MNHNS, CDR2 SASEGT.

This clone was found a few times. This rearrangement joins TRBV7-2 to TRBJ1-2; D gene unclear. Germline values: CDR1 SGHTA, CDR2 FQGNSA. The CDR3 covers 12 residues. V lost 1 base to trimming and J lost 8 bases, with 8 bases between them. The CDR3 DNA is TGTGCCAGCAGCTTAGAAGAGGTCGGCTACACCTTC. Protein: CASSLEEVGYTF. Full variable domain (rest looked up from reference TRBV7-2 and TRBJ1-2): GAGVSQSPSNKVTEKGKDVELRCDPISGHTALYWYRQSLGQGLEFLIYFQGNSAPDKSGLPSDRFSAERTGGSVSTLTIQRTQQEDSAVYLCASSLEEVGYTFGSGTRLTVV.

The chain joins TRBV2 to TRBJ2-7; D remains unclear. The CDR3 runs 11 residues. Trimming removed 7 bases from V and 5 bases from J, with 9 bases in between. Germline CDR1 and CDR2: SNHLY and FYNNEI. The CDR3 bases are TGTGCCAGCACAGCGTCCAACGAGCAGTACTTC. Residues: CASTASNEQYF.

The chain combines TRBV4-2 with TRBJ2-1; D not certain. V was shortened by 6 bases and J by 2 bases, with 14 bases between the two germline ends. The CDR3 sequence is 15 residues long. Germline CDR1 LGHNA, CDR2 YNFKEQ. CDR3 region: CASRPHAATYNEQFF. CDR3 bases: TGTGCCAGCAGACCCCACGCGGCTACCTACAATGAGCAGTTCTTC.

This clone was seen a handful of times. CDR3 in DNA: TGTGCCAGCAGCTTAACAGGGGGGACTGAAGCTTTCTTT. As protein: CASSLTGGTEAFF. This chain joins TRBV11-3 and TRBJ1-1, with 8 bases that match TRBD1. This CDR3 is built from 13 residues. Germline V lookup: CDR1 SGHNT, CDR2 YENEEA. V shed 2 bases and J 5 bases; nucleotides not matched to a gene: 1.

As concerns this clone: Other DNA sequences in the same sample also yield this CDR3. The genes are TRBV7-9 and TRBJ1-1, with 8 bases identical to TRBD1. CDR3 length: 14 residues. The ends lost 5 bases at V and 0 bases at J; junction bases unmatched: 2. CDR1 is SEHNR, CDR2 FQNEAQ, per germline (reference sequence). The CDR3 nucleotides are TGTGCCAGCAGCCGACAGGGGATGAACACTGAAGCTTTCTTT. It yields the protein CASSRQGMNTEAFF.

This clone was detected a few times. In nucleotides, the CDR3 is TGTGCCAGCAGCGTGAGCAGGGGGCAATACAATGAGCAGTTCTTC. Its translation is CASSVSRGQYNEQFF. The chain recombines TRBV9 with TRBJ2-1, with 8 bases lining up with TRBD1. With 2 bases clipped from V and 4 bases from J, the junction kept 5 bases outside the gene matches. Per the germline V gene, CDR1 is SGDLS and CDR2 is YYNGEE. The CDR3 loop spans 15 amino acids.

The CDR3 here is CASSLSGSGRRNYEQYF. The CDR3 DNA is TGCGCCAGCAGCTTGAGTGGTAGCGGGAGGAGGAACTACGAGCAGTACTTC. V gene TRBV5-1 combines with J gene TRBJ2-7; 10 nucleotides agree with TRBD2. The CDR3 has 17 amino acids. V was clipped by 1 base and J by 3 bases; unmatched bases: 10. Looked up from germline, CDR1 is SGHRS and CDR2 is YFSETQ.

V is TRBV18 and J is TRBJ2-7, with TRBD2 as a possible D gene (6 bases). CDR3 length: 12 amino acids. V shed 2 bases and J shed 6 bases, with 8 bases lying between them. Germline values: CDR1 KGHSH, CDR2 LQKENI. CDR3 residues: CASSPAGFEQYF. The CDR3 coding sequence is TGTGCCAGCTCACCAGCGGGATTCGAGCAGTACTTC.

The V gene is TRBV18, the J gene TRBJ2-7; D remains unclear. This CDR3 region has 12 residues. V was trimmed by 4 bases and J by 0 bases, leaving 4 bases between them. Germline V gene sequence: CDR1 KGHSH, CDR2 LQKENI. The CDR3 DNA sequence: TGTGCCAGCTCACGAGCCTCCTACGAGCAGTACTTC. Its translation is CASSRASYEQYF. The whole variable domain, filled in from reference TRBV18 and TRBJ2-7, reads NAGVMQNPRHLVRRRGQEARLRCSPMKGHSHVYWYRQLPEEGLKFMVYLQKENIIDESGMPKERFSAEFPKEGPSILRIQQVVRGDSAAYFCASSRASYEQYFGPGTRLTVT.

The rearrangement uses TRBV28 and TRBJ2-3; D is perhaps TRBD2 (6 bases). The germline V gene has CDR1 MDHEN and CDR2 SYDVKM. The V and J ends lost 5 bases and 0 bases respectively, with 12 bases between them. The CDR3 covers 15 residues. The CDR3, as DNA: TGTGCCAGCAGTCAATGGGGGACTAGCACAGATACGCAGTATTTT. Encoded protein: CASSQWGTSTDTQYF.

This clone came up a few times. The rearrangement uses TRBV5-1 and TRBJ2-7; 9 bases map to TRBD1. There are 14 residues in the CDR3. The germline V gene encodes CDR1 SGHRS and CDR2 YFSETQ. V was clipped by 4 bases and J by 5 bases; unmatched bases: 7. The CDR3 spells CASSPSQGANEQYF. The CDR3 region has the DNA TGCGCCAGCAGCCCCTCACAGGGGGCCAACGAGCAGTACTTC.

This clone was picked up a small number of times. The chain uses TRBV6-1 and TRBJ1-5; 9 bases align to TRBD1. V dropped 6 bases and J dropped 2; count of bases not matched to a gene: 5. Germline V CDR1 and CDR2: MNHNS, SASEGT. The length of the CDR3 is 15 residues. The CDR3 here is CASSPGQGGNQPQHF. In DNA, the CDR3 is TGTGCCAGCAGCCCGGGACAGGGAGGCAATCAGCCCCAGCATTTT.

This chain joins TRBV14 and TRBJ2-3; D unclear. Deletions cut 0 bases from V and 1 base from J, with 11 bases between. Germline CDR1 is SGHDN and CDR2 is FVKESK. The CDR3 is 16 amino acids. The CDR3 protein is CASSQDLWAGTDTQYF. The CDR3 nucleotides are TGTGCCAGCAGCCAAGATCTATGGGCCGGCACAGATACGCAGTATTTT.

The chain has TRBV18 and TRBJ2-7; D unresolved. Trimming took 4 bases from V and 2 from J, leaving 6 bases between them. CDR3 length: 12 residues. Germline V gives CDR1 KGHSH, CDR2 LQKENI. The CDR3 is CASSHIPYEQYF. The CDR3 DNA reads TGTGCCAGCTCACATATCCCCTACGAGCAGTACTTC.

The chain is built from TRBV2 and TRBJ2-1; 14 bases align to TRBD2. The germline gives CDR1 SNHLY, CDR2 FYNNEI. CDR3 size: 16 residues. With 8 bases clipped from V and 8 bases from J, the junction kept 11 bases outside the gene matches. This CDR3 reads CASRPGLAGDVDEQFF. The CDR3 nucleotides are TGTGCCAGCCGGCCGGGACTAGCGGGAGATGTTGATGAGCAGTTCTTC.

Concerning this clone itself: At one boundary the junction diverges from the germline segment, which might be a read error. The genes are TRBV29-1 and TRBJ2-3, with no clear D. Germline V gene lookup returns CDR1 SQVTM and CDR2 ANQGSEA. CDR3 length: 13 amino acids. CDR3 loop: CSVEGPSTDTQYF. The CDR3 coding sequence is TGCAGCGTGGAAGGTCCTAGCACAGATACGCAGTATTTT.

J is TRBJ2-2 and V is TRBV15; possibly TRBD2 for D (7 bases). Trimming removed 1 base from V and 7 bases from J, with 13 bases in between. The CDR3 length is 15 residues. CDR1 LNHNV and CDR2 YYDKDF come from the germline V gene (reference sequence). Here the CDR3 reads CATSRGGGTDGELFF. DNA of the CDR3: TGTGCCACCAGCAGAGGCGGGGGCACCGACGGGGAGCTGTTTTTT.

This clone has a handful of counts. The chain carries TRBV27 and TRBJ2-5; TRBD1 matches at 9 bases. The CDR3 runs to 14 residues. Germline trimming cut 8 bases from V and 4 bases from J; bases unmatched to any gene: 8. Germline values: CDR1 MNHEY, CDR2 SMNVEV (reference sequence). The CDR3 DNA reads TGTGCCAGCGGAATCGACAGGGGGGGAGAGACCCAGTACTTC. The encoded protein is CASGIDRGGETQYF.

The chain combines TRBV5-1 with TRBJ1-2, with 12 nucleotides matching TRBD1. Germline CDR1 is SGHRS and CDR2 is YFSETQ. This CDR3 is 18 amino acids long. J was trimmed by 0 bases and V by 0 bases; bases with no gene match: 6. Here the CDR3 DNA reads TGCGCCAGCAGCTTGGACGGGACAGGGGGCGAAGCTAACTATGGCTACACCTTC. Translation gives CASSLDGTGGEANYGYTF.

The sample holds a few counts of this clone. V is TRBV19 and J is TRBJ2-3; the D is unclear. Trimming cost V 9 bases and J 0 bases, with 13 bases left between them. Germline V gene lookup returns CDR1 LNHDA and CDR2 SQIVND (reference sequence). The CDR3 runs to 14 residues. The CDR3 region has the DNA TGTGCCAGCCGACTTGCCTCTAGCACAGATACGCAGTATTTT. It yields the protein CASRLASSTDTQYF.

The chain carries TRBV7-9 and TRBJ2-7; D may be TRBD1 (5 bases). Looked up from germline, CDR1 is SEHNR and CDR2 is FQNEAQ (reference sequence). The V gene lost 0 bases and the J gene lost 3 bases, with 15 bases spanning the gap. The CDR3 has 16 residues. The DNA for the CDR3 is TGTGCCAGCAGCTTAGCTCTGGCAGGGAATAGCTACGAGCAGTACTTC. Protein product: CASSLALAGNSYEQYF. The full variable domain, in which reference TRBV7-9 and TRBJ2-7 provide the parts outside the CDR3, is DTGVSQNPRHKITKRGQNVTFRCDPISEHNRLYWYRQTLGQGPEFLTYFQNEAQLEKSRLLSDRFSAERPKGSFSTLEIQRTEQGDSAMYLCASSLALAGNSYEQYFGPGTRLTVT.

Only a few counts were recorded for this clone. This chain links TRBV2 with TRBJ1-2, with TRBD1 as a possible D gene (5 bases). The germline V gene encodes CDR1 SNHLY and CDR2 FYNNEI. The V end lost 6 bases, the J end lost 2 bases, and 7 bases lay between the germline ends. The length of the CDR3 is 12 residues. The DNA of the CDR3 is TGTGCCAGCAGCCGACAGAACTATGGCTACACCTTC. Its protein is CASSRQNYGYTF.

This chain links TRBV30 with TRBJ2-7; possibly TRBD1 or TRBD2 for D (5 bases each). The germline V gene encodes CDR1 GTSNPN and CDR2 SVGIG (reference sequence). V gave up 8 bases and J gave up 4 bases, with 12 bases separating them. This CDR3 region has 11 residues. The CDR3 spells CAGTKGYEQYF. CDR3 coding DNA: TGTGCCGGGACCAAGGGGTACGAGCAGTACTTC.

CDR3 nucleotide sequence: TGCGCCAGCAGCTATTCCGCCACCGGGGGGGAGACCCAGTACTTC. Its protein product is CASSYSATGGETQYF. The chain couples TRBV5-1 to TRBJ2-5; TRBD2 aligns across 7 bases. V shed 3 bases, J shed 5 bases, and the junction held 10 bases outside the gene matches. CDR3 length equals 15 residues. Germline CDR1 and CDR2: SGHRS and YFSETQ.

In this sample, this clone turned up a few times. The chain combines TRBV6-5 with TRBJ2-1; 9 bases match TRBD2. CDR1 MNHEY and CDR2 SVGAGI come from the germline V gene. This CDR3 is built from 15 residues. The junction had 5 bases not matched to a gene; V was cut back by 6 bases and J by 2 bases. The CDR3 protein is CASSPGLATYNEQFF. In nucleotides, the CDR3 is TGTGCCAGCAGCCCTGGACTAGCGACCTACAATGAGCAGTTCTTC.

This clone has a count of ten or more. The chain has TRBV5-4 and TRBJ1-1, with 7 bases lining up with TRBD1. Germline V CDR1 and CDR2: SGHNT, YYREEE (reference sequence). Trimming removed 0 bases from V and 3 bases from J; junction bases left unmatched: 8. This CDR3 spans 16 amino acids. The CDR3 loop reads CASSLVPSRGDTEAFF. In DNA form, the CDR3 reads TGTGCCAGCAGCTTGGTCCCGAGCAGGGGGGACACTGAAGCTTTCTTT.